This paragraph reports one T cell receptor (beta chain). The data were obtained in a study of blood T cell repertoires in COVID-19. Across the study: COVID-19 samples, acute and convalescent, were from the United States, Italy and Spain. Sample material is recorded as cDNA or gDNA derived from T cells, B-cell-depleted T cells, or PBMCs.

In the source study's methods: From reference gene primer amplification, estimates of nucleated cell counts were derived. Clones were sequenced by immunoSEQ multiplex PCR, and TCRdb holds only the in-frame ones, with some missing. V, J and clone size derive from that table, while D and trimming were established from the DNA sequence. The data hold 150,000 or so clones, with about four fifths observed a single time. V shed 3 bases and J 4 bases; nucleotides not matched to a gene: 10. Germline values: CDR1 LNHDA, CDR2 SQIVND (reference sequence). The length of the CDR3 is 17 residues. What was sequenced was peripheral blood. This receptor was obtained from a man aged 55 to 70 with active or convalescent COVID-19. V gene TRBV19 combines with J gene TRBJ1-4; 8 bases are shared with TRBD1. In DNA form, the CDR3 reads TGTGCCAGTAGTATCGTTGCGACAGGGGCTCTTAATGAAAAACTGTTTTTT. Translated, it gives CASSIVATGALNEKLFF.